Below are 18 T cell receptor beta chains sequenced from a single sample in a study of CD8+CD57+ T cells in acquired aplastic anemia. Researchers used genomic DNA as the template to profile TCR beta VDJ and CDR3. TCRdb used MiXCR to reprocess the reads, holding one entry per CDR3 protein. The data contain 150,000 or so distinct CDR3 sequences, around 48% of them singletons. Sequencing involved patients with CD8+CD57+ cell expansion previously shown by flow cytometry. Sequencing used sorted CD4+, CD8+, or CD8+CD57+ T cells (not recorded which) from PBMCs. These receptors came from a human donor with aplastic anemia.

A note on this clonotype: This clone may be a read error of a much larger clone one base away. The chain carries TRBV19 and TRBJ1-2; weak D call: TRBD1 (5 bases). This CDR3 spans 13 amino acids. Germline V gene data show CDR1 as LNHDA and CDR2 as SQIVND (reference sequence). The V end was cut by 5 bases, the J end by 4 bases, with 11 bases between. The CDR3 DNA follows: TGTGCCAGTAGTTTTCCAGGGAGCTATGGCTACACCTTC. Residues: CASSFPGSYGYTF.

This clonotype was counted many times. CDR3 sequence reads: CSASNPAEQFF. CDR3 nucleotides: TGCAGTGCTTCGAATCCAGCTGAGCAGTTCTTC. This rearrangement joins TRBV20-1 to TRBJ2-1; D is unclear. Germline V gives CDR1 DFQATT, CDR2 SNEGSKA (reference sequence). This CDR3 has 11 amino acids. V was shortened by 5 bases and J by 9 bases, with 11 bases between the two germline ends.

This clonotype was counted at least ten times. V and J are TRBV29-1 and TRBJ2-2; weak D call: TRBD2 (5 bases). The CDR3 has 14 residues. Between the trimmed V and J ends, which lost 4 bases and 3 bases, there was a span of 12 bases. Germline V gene lookup returns CDR1 SQVTM and CDR2 ANQGSEA. CDR3 region: CSVVGARDTGELFF. The CDR3 bases are TGCAGCGTTGTGGGAGCGAGGGACACCGGGGAGCTGTTTTTT.

The genes are TRBV24-1 and TRBJ2-5, with D perhaps being TRBD1 or TRBD2 (5 bases each). Germline V gene lookup returns CDR1 KGHDR and CDR2 SFDVKD. The CDR3 has 15 amino acids. V was shortened by 1 base and J by 0 bases, with 8 bases between the two germline ends. The CDR3 sequence: CATSDFEGNQETQYF. As DNA, the CDR3 is TGTGCCACCAGTGATTTTGAGGGGAACCAAGAGACCCAGTACTTC.

This clonotype was detected ten times or more. The chain has TRBV12-3 or TRBV12-4 and TRBJ2-6; D uncertain. The CDR3 covers 14 residues. V dropped 8 bases and J dropped 0 bases, with 8 bases sitting between them. Here the CDR3 reads CASGPFSGANVLTF. In DNA, the CDR3 is TGTGCCAGCGGCCCATTCTCTGGGGCCAACGTCCTGACTTTC.

The chain uses TRBV2 and TRBJ2-2; 7 nucleotides line up with TRBD2. CDR1 and CDR2 from the germline V gene are SNHLY and FYNNEI. This CDR3 spans 17 amino acids. J lost 2 bases, V lost 0 bases, and 6 bases had no gene match. CDR3 residues: CASSEALGRVNTGELFF. CDR3 nucleotide sequence: TGTGCCAGCAGTGAAGCGCTTGGGAGGGTCAACACCGGGGAGCTGTTTTTT.

Remarks on this clonotype: One end of the junction fails to match germline, which may point to a read error. This sequence joins TRBV19 and TRBJ2-1, with 8 positions matching TRBD1. The CDR3 is made up of 11 amino acids. Germline CDR1 reads LNHDA; CDR2 reads SQIVND (reference sequence). CDR3 sequence (DNA): TGTGCCAGTAGTATCGGACAGGGCTGGGTCTTC. This sequence encodes CASSIGQGWVF.

CDR3 in amino acids: CASSQDGWDRGSTEAFF. The CDR3 DNA follows: TGTGCCAGCAGCCAAGACGGGTGGGACAGGGGGAGCACTGAAGCTTTCTTT. This chain connects TRBV3-1 to TRBJ1-1; TRBD1 aligns across 11 bases. The CDR3 contains 17 residues. J was trimmed by 4 bases and V by 0 bases; bases with no gene match: 7. The V gene's germline CDR1 is LGHDT and CDR2 YNNKEL (reference sequence).

This clonotype was counted between two and nine times. This may arise from a read error, as a much more abundant clone is one base away. This sequence joins TRBV5-1 and TRBJ2-7; the D gene could be TRBD1 or TRBD2 (7 bases each). The V gene's germline CDR1 is SGHRS and CDR2 YFSETQ. CDR3 length: 17 residues. The CDR3 nucleotides are TGCACCAGCAGCTTGGGGTGGGGAGGGGGCGAATCCCACGAGCAGTACTTC. Its translation: CTSSLGWGGGESHEQYF.

The chain uses TRBV10-3 and TRBJ2-5, with TRBD1 matching 7 bases. CDR1 ENHRY and CDR2 SYGVKD come from the germline V gene. CDR3 length: 13 amino acids. The V and J ends lost 9 bases and 2 bases, in that order; junction bases with no gene match: 6. CDR3 nucleotide sequence: TGTGCCATTGGGACAGAGAAGCAAGAGACCCAGTACTTC. Its protein is CAIGTEKQETQYF.

The chain joins TRBV10-3 to TRBJ2-2; D is unclear. Germline CDR1 ENHRY, CDR2 SYGVKD. V was trimmed by 0 bases and J by 4 bases, leaving 3 bases between them. The CDR3 covers 13 residues. The CDR3 DNA sequence: TGTGCCATCAGTGAGTCTAGCACCGGGGAGCTGTTTTTT. Protein product: CAISESSTGELFF.

Remarks on this clonotype: A read error may produce the germline difference seen at one junction end. The chain uses TRBV10-2 and TRBJ1-1; D uncertain. The CDR3 is 12 residues long. Germline CDR1 is WSHSY and CDR2 is SAAADI. The CDR3 sequence: CASSPVNTETFF. The CDR3 DNA sequence: TGCGCCAGCTCACCAGTCAACACTGAAACTTTCTTT.

The chain is built from TRBV7-2 and TRBJ2-5, with TRBD1 as a possible D gene (5 bases). The CDR3 covers 13 residues. Germline loops: CDR1 SGHTA, CDR2 FQGNSA. Trimming removed 6 bases from V and 5 bases from J, with 13 bases in between. CDR3 in DNA: TGTGCCAGCAGAGGCAGGGTTTTGGAGACCCAGTACTTC. Its translation: CASRGRVLETQYF.

There are a few counts of this clonotype. The gene calls are TRBV29-1 and TRBJ1-3; D is unclear. Trimming cost V 8 bases and J 4 bases, with 12 bases left between them. This CDR3 contains 12 residues. The germline V gene has CDR1 SQVTM and CDR2 ANQGSEA. Written as DNA, the CDR3 is TGCAGCTCCCTTGCTCCCGGAAACACCATATATTTT. Residues: CSSLAPGNTIYF. Together with reference TRBV29-1 and TRBJ1-3, the CDR3 gives the full variable domain: SAVISQKPSRDICQRGTSLTIQCQVDSQVTMMFWYRQQPGQSLTLIATANQGSEATYESGFVIDKFPISRPNLTFSTLTVSNMSPEDSSIYLCSSLAPGNTIYFGEGSWLTVV.

The chain is built from TRBV5-6 and TRBJ1-3; D unresolved. CDR1 SGHDT and CDR2 YYEEEE come from the germline V gene. The germline V and J ends were trimmed by 5 bases and 8 bases, with 20 bases remaining between them. This CDR3 spans 15 amino acids. The CDR3 sequence is CASRAGVRYVDTIYF. In DNA, the CDR3 is TGTGCCAGCAGAGCGGGAGTCAGGTATGTGGACACCATATATTTT.

This clonotype was picked up one time. This sequence may be a read error, since a much larger clone differs from it by one base. This sequence joins TRBV5-8 and TRBJ1-4; TRBD1 is a possible D gene (5 bases). This CDR3 region has 15 residues. The germline gives CDR1 SGHTS, CDR2 YDEGEE. CDR3 bases: TGTGCCAGCCGGCACCCAGGGCAGACTAATGAAAATCTGTTTTTT. Translation gives CASRHPGQTNENLFF.

DNA of the CDR3: TGCGCCAGCAGCTCTCTCTCAGGGTCCCAATCGCTCTATGGCTACACCTTC. It yields the protein CASSSLSGSQSLYGYTF. The chain joins TRBV5-1 to TRBJ1-2, with D maybe TRBD1 (5 bases). Trimming left V 3 bases short and J 4 bases short, with 22 bases between. Germline CDR1 is SGHRS and CDR2 is YFSETQ. This CDR3 contains 17 residues.

This clonotype was counted a few times. The V gene is TRBV6-1, the J gene TRBJ2-6; D uncertain. The germline V gene encodes CDR1 MNHNS and CDR2 SASEGT. Trimming pared 7 bases from V and 0 bases from J, leaving 13 bases between. The length of the CDR3 is 16 residues. CDR3 DNA: TGTGCCAGCAAAATGGCACACCGCTCTGGGGCCAACGTCCTGACTTTC. Translation: CASKMAHRSGANVLTF.